This T cell receptor (beta chain) was identified during a study of T-cell memory formation after mild COVID-19 (TCRdb year 2021). Regarding the research as a whole: Most TCR sequence clusters were specific to one of the two donors. The cohort was made up of two young adult volunteers, one female and one male, who were previously healthy. T-cell clones expanding and contracting after mild COVID-19 in two donors were tracked by longitudinal TCRalpha and TCRbeta repertoire sequencing.

With regard to this clonotype: The target of this receptor is not known. Base qualities are not provided; no much larger clone lies one nucleotide away.

The germline V gene sets CDR1 to MNHNS and CDR2 to SASEGT. The CDR3 spans 15 residues, from the cysteine through the phenylalanine. The CDR3 DNA has 45 bases and is translated from base 1. V is shortened by 3 bases, J by 4 bases, and the region joining them spans 15 bases. Findings and caveats that apply to the study as a whole: Some responding clones were detected in pre-infection memory, which suggested that pre-existing cross-reactive memory T cells had joined the SARS-CoV-2 response. Balanced CD4/CD8 phenotypes were observed for clones contracting from day 15 to 85, whereas a bias towards CD4+ was observed for a second wave of clones expanding from day 15 to 37. The second-wave clones that peaked on day 37 were not confirmed to be SARS-CoV-2 specific. Contracting CD4+ clones appeared mostly in the CM and EM memory subsets, whereas CD8+ clones were enriched in EMRA. Only a couple of mild cases were covered in the study, and larger cohorts including severe cases with pre-infection samples were considered necessary.

Ficoll-Paque density gradient centrifugation was used to isolate PBMCs. Sequencing was carried out with an Illumina NovaSeq 6000. TCRalpha and TCRbeta cDNA libraries were built by 5'RACE with constant-segment primers, adding sample barcodes and unique molecular identifiers. Trizol reagent was used to extract RNA from every sample. The libraries were amplified in two PCR steps, and the second step added a second sample barcode and Illumina TruSeq adapters. Sequencing of libraries was performed on an Illumina NovaSeq with 2 x 150 bp paired-end reads. Regarding the original processing steps: Demultiplexing of reads and collapsing into UMI-guided consensus sequences were performed with migec v1.2.7. Using mixcr v2.1.11, UMI consensuses were aligned to TRA and TRB V and J templates and then assembled into clonotypes. A clonotype was counted as expanded or contracted only if both edgeR and NoisET called the change significant, with noise models trained on biological replicates. edgeR calls used a false discovery rate-adjusted p below 0.01 and a log2 fold-change threshold of 1. PCA with hierarchical clustering of max-normalized trajectories of the 1000 most abundant clonotypes was used as exploratory dynamics analysis. Separately sequenced CD4+ and CD8+ repertoires were used to assign the CD4 or CD8 phenotype of responding clones. The public reads were quality trimmed at Q25 with fastp and then assembled into clones with MiXCR by TCRdb, keeping productive beta chains. For every CDR3 protein sequence, its rows merge into one entry that carries the most common genes and DNA. The V and J calls here are based on TCRdb, not the publication. Recorded for this sample are some 40,000 distinct CDR3 sequences; 8% to 10% of them occurred a single time. About 10% of the sample is in the top ten clones.

This sequence was found in an adult woman who had mild COVID-19 (a few samples of this study predate the infection). The sample titles of this study are shuffled in the database, so cell type and time point are left out; the donor was told from shared clones. The sample consisted of PBMCs or a T cell subset sorted from them (not recorded which). The sequence links TRBV6-1 to TRBJ2-5; the best D guess is TRBD2, with 5 bases matching. DNA sequence: TGTGCCAGCAGTGAGGTAGCCGGGATTCGAGAGACCCAGTACTTC. It specifies CASSEVAGIRETQYF.